The 19 T cell receptor beta chains below all came from one sample that was sequenced in a study of blood T cell repertoires in COVID-19. Libraries were prepared by immunoSEQ multiplex PCR; TCRdb keeps only in-frame clonotypes and omits some of them. Found here are more than 250,000 clones, 70% to 90% of them singletons; the top ten hold less than 2.5%. Sequencing used peripheral blood. These receptor sequences come from a woman aged 25 to 39 who had recovered from COVID-19.

This chain uses TRBV30 with TRBJ2-5; TRBD2 agrees at 7 bases. CDR1 is GTSNPN, CDR2 SVGIG, per germline (reference sequence). This CDR3 is built from 12 residues. J gave up 4 bases and V 5 bases, and 4 bases lay outside the gene matches. This CDR3 reads CAWEAGLETQYF. The CDR3 DNA sequence: TGTGCCTGGGAAGCGGGGCTAGAGACCCAGTACTTC.

The chain joins TRBV7-2 to TRBJ1-1, with TRBD1 identical over 7 bases. This CDR3 region has 15 residues. Germline V gives CDR1 SGHTA, CDR2 FQGNSA. V was pared by 5 bases and J by 1 base, with 7 bases of the junction left unmatched. The CDR3, as DNA: TGTGCCAGCAGCGCCCGACAGGGATCGAACACTGAAGCTTTCTTT. Its protein is CASSARQGSNTEAFF. The entire variable domain, with the rest obtained from reference TRBV7-2 and TRBJ1-1, is as follows: GAGVSQSPSNKVTEKGKDVELRCDPISGHTALYWYRQSLGQGLEFLIYFQGNSAPDKSGLPSDRFSAERTGGSVSTLTIQRTQQEDSAVYLCASSARQGSNTEAFFGQGTRLTVV.

The chain joins TRBV29-1 to TRBJ1-2; D remains ambiguous. Germline V gives CDR1 SQVTM, CDR2 ANQGSEA. The CDR3 has 13 amino acids. V was cut by 4 bases and J by 6 bases, with 15 bases left in between. CDR3 sequence reads: CSVVPREWDGYTF. CDR3 coding DNA: TGCAGCGTTGTCCCCCGGGAGTGGGATGGCTACACCTTC.

The chain carries TRBV27 and TRBJ2-1; 13 bases map to TRBD2. V dropped 2 bases and J dropped 15; count of bases not matched to a gene: 16. Per germline, CDR1 MNHEY and CDR2 SMNVEV (reference sequence). The CDR3 spans 17 residues. DNA for the CDR3: TGTGCCAGCAGTTTAACGCACGATCTGGGACTAGCGGGGAATATGTTCTTC. It yields the protein CASSLTHDLGLAGNMFF.

The chain combines TRBV4-1 with TRBJ1-2; possibly TRBD1 for D (6 bases). This CDR3 region has 15 residues. V was shortened by 1 base and J by 6 bases, with 15 bases between the two germline ends. Germline CDR1 reads MGHRA; CDR2 reads YSYEKL. For the CDR3, the DNA is TGCGCCAGCAGCCAAGCCTCAAACAGGGAGAATGGCTACACCTTC. Its protein is CASSQASNRENGYTF.

The table lists this clone with a count of one. This chain uses TRBV7-2 with TRBJ2-7; TRBD2 matches at 9 bases. The V gene end was trimmed by 4 bases and the J gene end by 1 base; junction bases not matched to a gene: 11. The CDR3 sequence is 17 residues long. Germline V gene data show CDR1 as SGHTA and CDR2 as FQGNSA. CDR3 sequence: CASSWGTSSVLSYEQYF. The CDR3 DNA sequence: TGTGCCAGCAGCTGGGGGACTAGCAGCGTACTGTCCTACGAGCAGTACTTC.

V usage is TRBV29-1 and J usage is TRBJ2-5, with no clear D. Germline-derived CDR1 and CDR2 are SQVTM and ANQGSEA. The V and J ends lost 3 bases and 3 bases respectively, with 8 bases between them. The CDR3 covers 12 residues. The CDR3 region is CSVDSLEETQYF. The CDR3 nucleotides read TGCAGCGTTGATTCGCTAGAAGAGACCCAGTACTTC.

This chain joins TRBV7-8 and TRBJ1-4, with a tentative D call TRBD1 (5 bases). Between the trimmed V and J ends, which lost 1 base and 8 bases, there was a span of 14 bases. Germline V gives CDR1 SGHVS, CDR2 FQNEAQ. The CDR3 loop spans 15 amino acids. CDR3 sequence: CASSLVAGSGEKLFF. CDR3 nucleotide sequence: TGTGCCAGCAGCTTAGTTGCAGGGTCTGGCGAAAAACTGTTTTTT.

This clone has ten or more counts. This chain links TRBV6-4 with TRBJ1-4, with D perhaps TRBD1 (6 bases). V was trimmed by 5 bases and J by 8 bases, leaving 18 bases between them. There are 15 residues in the CDR3. Germline V CDR1 and CDR2: MRHNA, SNTAGT. The chain's CDR3 is CASSLGEGVGEKLFF. The CDR3 DNA reads as TGTGCCAGCAGTTTAGGAGAGGGGGTAGGAGAAAAACTGTTTTTT.

This chain uses TRBV6-2 or TRBV6-3 with TRBJ2-2, with a tentative D call TRBD2 (5 bases). Germline-derived CDR1 and CDR2 are MNHEY and SVGEGT. Trimming took 6 bases from V and 0 from J, leaving 11 bases between them. The CDR3 length is 15 residues. The CDR3 reads CASSLDYANTGELFF. The DNA of the CDR3 is TGTGCCAGCAGCTTAGACTACGCGAACACCGGGGAGCTGTTTTTT.

The rearrangement uses TRBV7-9 and TRBJ1-2; 7 nucleotides align to TRBD1. The CDR3 contains 15 residues. Germline V lookup: CDR1 SEHNR, CDR2 FQNEAQ (reference sequence). V trimming: 5 bases; J trimming: 0 bases; junction bases outside the gene matches: 6. This CDR3 is CASSPTGTSNYGYTF. As DNA, the CDR3 is TGTGCCAGCAGCCCGACAGGGACCTCTAACTATGGCTACACCTTC.

There are a few counts of this clone. In nucleotides, the CDR3 is TGCGCCAGCAGCCATTTGCGTCCCCAGGGGTCCTATGGCTACACCTTC. Its translation: CASSHLRPQGSYGYTF. The rearrangement links TRBV4-3 to TRBJ1-2; the D gene is possibly TRBD1 (6 bases). Deletions cut 3 bases from V and 4 bases from J, with 18 bases between. The CDR3 totals 16 residues. The germline V gene encodes CDR1 LGHNA and CDR2 YSLEER.

The chain is built from TRBV28 and TRBJ1-2; a weak D match, TRBD1 (5 bases). This CDR3 spans 13 amino acids. CDR1 and CDR2 (germline): MDHEN, SYDVKM. Trimming cost V 6 bases and J 4 bases, with 12 bases left between them. CDR3 nucleotides: TGTGCCAGCAGCCCAGGGACTACCTATGGCTACACCTTC. Residues: CASSPGTTYGYTF.

The V call is TRBV7-9, the J call TRBJ2-7; TRBD1 aligns across 8 bases. V was clipped by 5 bases and J by 3 bases; unmatched bases: 6. In germline, CDR1 is SEHNR, CDR2 FQNEAQ (reference sequence). The CDR3 is 14 amino acids. The CDR3 loop is CASSGQGAGYEQYF. The DNA of the CDR3 is TGTGCCAGCAGCGGGCAGGGGGCAGGCTACGAGCAGTACTTC.

J is TRBJ1-2 and V is TRBV10-2; D remains unclear. This CDR3 contains 14 residues. Germline CDR1 and CDR2: WSHSY and SAAADI. The V end was cut by 1 base, the J end by 4 bases, with 10 bases between. CDR3 loop: CASSELARAYGYTF. CDR3 nucleotides: TGCGCCAGCAGTGAGTTAGCTAGAGCCTATGGCTACACCTTC.

V usage is TRBV7-9 and J usage is TRBJ2-4, with D uncertain. V lost 5 bases, J lost 7 bases, and 12 bases lay in between. From germline, CDR1 is SEHNR and CDR2 FQNEAQ (reference sequence). This CDR3 has 13 amino acids. The chain's CDR3 is CASSPAPQNIQYF. In DNA, the CDR3 is TGTGCCAGCAGCCCAGCGCCGCAGAACATTCAGTACTTC.

The genes are TRBV5-4 and TRBJ1-1; no clear D. Trimming shortened V by 0 bases and J by 1 base, and 7 bases separated the two germline ends. The germline CDR1 and CDR2 sequences are SGHNT and YYREEE (reference sequence). The length of the CDR3 is 14 residues. CDR3 loop: CASSLVRENTEAFF. The CDR3 DNA reads as TGTGCCAGCAGCTTGGTGCGGGAGAACACTGAAGCTTTCTTT.

The chain links TRBV7-2 to TRBJ2-5, with TRBD1 as a possible D gene (6 bases). The CDR3 is 15 residues long. Per germline, CDR1 SGHTA and CDR2 FQGNSA. Trimming took off 7 bases at V and 4 bases at J, with 19 bases between the two ends. CDR3 nucleotide sequence: TGTGCCAGCAACCCTTCAACAGGGTACGGAGAGACCCAGTACTTC. It translates to CASNPSTGYGETQYF.

The chain has TRBV24-1 and TRBJ2-1, with a tentative D call TRBD2 (6 bases). Germline V gene lookup returns CDR1 KGHDR and CDR2 SFDVKD. Trimming pared 4 bases from V and 9 bases from J, leaving 15 bases between. The CDR3 has 14 amino acids. The CDR3: CATSEGGGIAEQFF. The DNA of the CDR3 is TGTGCCACCAGTGAAGGTGGGGGGATTGCTGAGCAGTTCTTC.